This T cell receptor beta chain appears in the sequencing data of a study of Graves' ophthalmopathy and Graves' hyperthyroidism. Study results and caveats: Among thyroid clonotypes expanded above 0.001 frequency, most also appeared in blood.

The study excluded patients with other autoimmune diseases, uncontrolled infections, pregnancy or lactation. From RNA, the CDR3 regions of TCR beta chains were amplified and sequenced. HTBI primers served in a first-round RT-PCR, which a second-round multiplex PCR followed. TCRdb re-called the multiplex PCR reads through MiXCR, storing one row per CDR3 protein. Of 1 million to 1.3 million distinct CDR3 sequences listed, less than 45% are singletons. CDR3 size: 16 residues. V gave up 4 bases and J gave up 3 bases, with 21 bases separating them. Per germline, CDR1 SQVTM and CDR2 ANQGSEA. This clonotype was detected many times. Its antigen is unknown.

The V call is TRBV29-1, the J call TRBJ2-5, with a possible D match to TRBD2 (6 bases). The sample consisted of peripheral blood or thyroid tissue (not recorded which). The sequence came from an adult man with Graves' hyperthyroidism. The CDR3 reads CSVGSPDGSTEETQYF. Written as DNA, the CDR3 is TGCAGCGTTGGTTCCCCCGACGGGAGTACCGAAGAGACCCAGTACTTC.